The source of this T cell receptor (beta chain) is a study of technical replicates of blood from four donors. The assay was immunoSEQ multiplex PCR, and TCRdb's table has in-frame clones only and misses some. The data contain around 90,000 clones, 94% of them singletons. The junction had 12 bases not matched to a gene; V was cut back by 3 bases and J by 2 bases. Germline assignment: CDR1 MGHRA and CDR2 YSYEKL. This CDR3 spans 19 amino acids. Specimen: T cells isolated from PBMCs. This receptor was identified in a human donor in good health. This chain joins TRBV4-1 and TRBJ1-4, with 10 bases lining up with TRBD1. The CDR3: CASSHLPGQGQDTNEKLFF. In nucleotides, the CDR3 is TGCGCCAGCAGCCACCTACCGGGACAGGGGCAGGATACTAATGAAAAACTGTTTTTT.